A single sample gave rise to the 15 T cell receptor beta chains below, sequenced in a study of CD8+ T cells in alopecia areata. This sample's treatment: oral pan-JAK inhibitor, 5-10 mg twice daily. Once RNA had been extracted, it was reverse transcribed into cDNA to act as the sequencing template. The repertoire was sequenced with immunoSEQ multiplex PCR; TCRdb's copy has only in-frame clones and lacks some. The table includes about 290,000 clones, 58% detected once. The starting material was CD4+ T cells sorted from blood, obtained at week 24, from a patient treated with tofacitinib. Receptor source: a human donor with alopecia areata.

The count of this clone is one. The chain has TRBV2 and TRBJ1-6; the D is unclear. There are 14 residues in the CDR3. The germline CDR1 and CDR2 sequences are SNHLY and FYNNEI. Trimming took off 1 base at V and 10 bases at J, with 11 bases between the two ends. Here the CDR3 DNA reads TGTGCCAGCAGTGAAGTCAACGTTGCCTCACCCCTCCACTTT. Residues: CASSEVNVASPLHF.

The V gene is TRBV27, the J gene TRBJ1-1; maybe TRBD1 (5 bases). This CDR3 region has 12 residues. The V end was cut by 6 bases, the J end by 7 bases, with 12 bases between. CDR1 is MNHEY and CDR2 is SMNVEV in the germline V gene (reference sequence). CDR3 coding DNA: TGTGCCAGCAGCCCCACGGGGGTTGAAGCTTTCTTT. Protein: CASSPTGVEAFF.

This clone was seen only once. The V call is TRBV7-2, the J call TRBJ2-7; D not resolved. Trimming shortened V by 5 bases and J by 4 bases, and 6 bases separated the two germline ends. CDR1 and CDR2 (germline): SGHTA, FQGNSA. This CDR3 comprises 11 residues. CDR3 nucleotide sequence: TGTGCCAGCAGCACGAATTACGAGCAGTACTTC. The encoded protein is CASSTNYEQYF. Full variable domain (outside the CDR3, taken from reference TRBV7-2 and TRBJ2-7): GAGVSQSPSNKVTEKGKDVELRCDPISGHTALYWYRQSLGQGLEFLIYFQGNSAPDKSGLPSDRFSAERTGGSVSTLTIQRTQQEDSAVYLCASSTNYEQYFGPGTRLTVT.

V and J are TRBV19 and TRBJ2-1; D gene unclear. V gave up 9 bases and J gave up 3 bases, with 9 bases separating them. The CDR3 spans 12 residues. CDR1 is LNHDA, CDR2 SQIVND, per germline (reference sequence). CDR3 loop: CASSLYYNEQFF. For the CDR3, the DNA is TGTGCCAGCAGCCTTTACTACAATGAGCAGTTCTTC.

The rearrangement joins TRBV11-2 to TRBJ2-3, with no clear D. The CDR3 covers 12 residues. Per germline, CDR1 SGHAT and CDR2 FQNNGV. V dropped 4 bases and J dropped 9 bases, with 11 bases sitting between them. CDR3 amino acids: CASSSSPGTQYF. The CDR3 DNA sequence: TGTGCCAGCAGCTCGTCTCCCGGGACGCAGTATTTT. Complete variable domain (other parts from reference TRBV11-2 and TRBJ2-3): EAGVAQSPRYKIIEKRQSVAFWCNPISGHATLYWYQQILGQGPKLLIQFQNNGVVDDSQLPKDRFSAERLKGVDSTLKIQPAKLEDSAVYLCASSSSPGTQYFGPGTRLTVL.

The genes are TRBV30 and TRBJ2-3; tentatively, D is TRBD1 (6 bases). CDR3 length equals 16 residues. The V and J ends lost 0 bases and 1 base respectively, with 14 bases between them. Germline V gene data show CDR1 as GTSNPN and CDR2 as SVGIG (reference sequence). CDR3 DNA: TGTGCCTGGAGTGTACCCCTAGGGGGTCGCACAGATACGCAGTATTTT. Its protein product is CAWSVPLGGRTDTQYF.

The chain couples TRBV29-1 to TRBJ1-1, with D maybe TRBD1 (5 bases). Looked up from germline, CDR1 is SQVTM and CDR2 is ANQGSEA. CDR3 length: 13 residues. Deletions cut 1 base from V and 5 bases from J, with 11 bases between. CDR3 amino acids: CSVEVSQGTEAFF. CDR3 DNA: TGCAGCGTTGAAGTCTCCCAGGGAACTGAAGCTTTCTTT.

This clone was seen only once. In nucleotides, the CDR3 is TGTGCCAGCAGCTTAGACGGGACAGATTACTATGGCTACACCTTC. Translating gives CASSLDGTDYYGYTF. The rearrangement joins TRBV7-2 to TRBJ1-2; 7 nucleotides align to TRBD1. Germline V gives CDR1 SGHTA, CDR2 FQGNSA. The V gene end was trimmed by 1 base and the J gene end by 3 bases; junction bases not matched to a gene: 5. This CDR3 contains 15 residues.

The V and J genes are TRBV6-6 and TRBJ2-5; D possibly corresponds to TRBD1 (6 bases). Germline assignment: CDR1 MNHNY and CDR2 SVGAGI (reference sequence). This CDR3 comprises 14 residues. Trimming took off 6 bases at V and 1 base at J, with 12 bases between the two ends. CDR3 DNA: TGTGCCAGCAGACCCACAGGGTTCCAAGAGACCCAGTACTTC. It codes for CASRPTGFQETQYF.

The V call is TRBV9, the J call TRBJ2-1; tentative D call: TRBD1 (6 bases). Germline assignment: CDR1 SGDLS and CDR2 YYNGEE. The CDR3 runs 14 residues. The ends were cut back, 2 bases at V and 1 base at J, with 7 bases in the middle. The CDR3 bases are TGTGCCAGCAGCGTCCAGGGGTCCTACAATGAGCAGTTCTTC. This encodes CASSVQGSYNEQFF. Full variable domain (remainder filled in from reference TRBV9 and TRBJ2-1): DSGVTQTPKHLITATGQRVTLRCSPRSGDLSVYWYQQSLDQGLQFLIQYYNGEERAKGNILERFSAQQFPDLHSELNLSSLELGDSALYFCASSVQGSYNEQFFGPGTRLTVL.

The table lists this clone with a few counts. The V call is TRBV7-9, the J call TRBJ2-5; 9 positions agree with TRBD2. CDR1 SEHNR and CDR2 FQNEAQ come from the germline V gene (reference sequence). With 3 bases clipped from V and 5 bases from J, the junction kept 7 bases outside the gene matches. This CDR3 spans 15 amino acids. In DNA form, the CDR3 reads TGTGCCAGCAGCTTGCCGGGACTAGCAAGGGAGACCCAGTACTTC. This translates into CASSLPGLARETQYF.

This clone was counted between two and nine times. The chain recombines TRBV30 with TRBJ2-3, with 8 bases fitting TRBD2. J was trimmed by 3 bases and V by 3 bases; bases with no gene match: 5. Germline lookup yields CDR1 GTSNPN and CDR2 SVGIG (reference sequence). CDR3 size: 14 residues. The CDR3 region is CAWRYSGVTDTQYF. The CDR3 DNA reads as TGTGCCTGGAGATATAGCGGGGTAACAGATACGCAGTATTTT.

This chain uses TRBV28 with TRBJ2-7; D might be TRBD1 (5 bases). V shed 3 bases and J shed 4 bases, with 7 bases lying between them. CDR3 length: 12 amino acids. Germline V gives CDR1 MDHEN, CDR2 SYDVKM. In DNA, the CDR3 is TGTGCCAGCAGTTTTTACAGGTACGAGCAGTACTTC. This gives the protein CASSFYRYEQYF.

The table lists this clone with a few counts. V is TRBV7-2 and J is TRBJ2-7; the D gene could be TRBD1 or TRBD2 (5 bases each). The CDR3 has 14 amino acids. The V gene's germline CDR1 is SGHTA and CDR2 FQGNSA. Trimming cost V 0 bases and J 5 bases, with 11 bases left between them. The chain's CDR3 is CASSLAGTQNEQYF. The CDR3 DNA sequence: TGTGCCAGCAGCTTAGCCGGGACCCAAAACGAGCAGTACTTC. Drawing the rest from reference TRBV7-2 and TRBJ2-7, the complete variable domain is GAGVSQSPSNKVTEKGKDVELRCDPISGHTALYWYRQSLGQGLEFLIYFQGNSAPDKSGLPSDRFSAERTGGSVSTLTIQRTQQEDSAVYLCASSLAGTQNEQYFGPGTRLTVT.

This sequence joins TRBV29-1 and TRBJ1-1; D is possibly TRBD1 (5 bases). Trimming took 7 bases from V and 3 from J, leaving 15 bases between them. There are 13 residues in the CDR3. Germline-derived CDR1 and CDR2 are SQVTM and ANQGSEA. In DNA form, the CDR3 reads TGCAGCGCCCTGGGACCGGAAGACACTGAAGCTTTCTTT. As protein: CSALGPEDTEAFF.